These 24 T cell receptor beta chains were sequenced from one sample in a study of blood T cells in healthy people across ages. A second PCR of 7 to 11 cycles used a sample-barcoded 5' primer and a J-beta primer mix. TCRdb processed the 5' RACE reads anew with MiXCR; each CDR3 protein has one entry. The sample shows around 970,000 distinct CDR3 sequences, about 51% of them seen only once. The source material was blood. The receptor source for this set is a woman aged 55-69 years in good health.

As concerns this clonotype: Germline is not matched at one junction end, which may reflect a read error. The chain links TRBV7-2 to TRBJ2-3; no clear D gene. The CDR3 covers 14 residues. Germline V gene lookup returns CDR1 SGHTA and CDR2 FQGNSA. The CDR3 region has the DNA TGTGCCGGCAGCCACGACTTGTACACAGATACGCAGTATTTT. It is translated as CAGSHDLYTDTQYF.

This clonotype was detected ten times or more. The CDR3 spells CASSSDSNTDTQYF. CDR3 nucleotides: TGTGCCAGCAGCTCAGACTCTAACACAGATACGCAGTATTTT. The chain has TRBV7-2 and TRBJ2-3; D uncertain. Deletions cut 4 bases from V and 2 bases from J, with 10 bases between. Germline V gene data show CDR1 as SGHTA and CDR2 as FQGNSA. The CDR3 length is 14 residues.

This CDR3 is CSVEVTSGDYNEQFF. CDR3 DNA: TGCAGCGTTGAGGTGACTAGCGGGGATTACAATGAGCAGTTCTTC. The genes are TRBV29-1 and TRBJ2-1, with 11 bases lining up with TRBD2. This CDR3 spans 15 amino acids. V dropped 3 bases and J dropped 4; count of bases not matched to a gene: 5. The germline CDR1 and CDR2 sequences are SQVTM and ANQGSEA.

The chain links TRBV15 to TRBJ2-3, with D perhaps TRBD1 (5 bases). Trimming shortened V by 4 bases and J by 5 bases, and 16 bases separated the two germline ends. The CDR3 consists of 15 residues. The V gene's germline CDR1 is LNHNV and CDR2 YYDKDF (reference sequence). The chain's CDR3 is CATSTRAGREDTQYF. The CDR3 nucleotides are TGTGCCACCAGCACCCGGGCCGGCAGGGAAGATACGCAGTATTTT. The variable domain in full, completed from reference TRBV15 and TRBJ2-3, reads DAMVIQNPRYQVTQFGKPVTLSCSQTLNHNVMYWYQQKSSQAPKLLFHYYDKDFNNEADTPDNFQSRRPNTSFCFLDIRSPGLGDTAMYLCATSTRAGREDTQYFGPGTRLTVL.

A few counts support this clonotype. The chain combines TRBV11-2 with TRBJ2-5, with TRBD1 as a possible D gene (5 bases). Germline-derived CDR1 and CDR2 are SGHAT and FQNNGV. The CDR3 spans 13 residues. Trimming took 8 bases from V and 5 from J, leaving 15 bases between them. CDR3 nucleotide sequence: TGTGCCAGCTCGATGCAGGGTTTGGAGACCCAGTACTTC. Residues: CASSMQGLETQYF.

CDR3 sequence reads: CASGRQANTEAFF. CDR3 sequence (DNA): TGTGCCAGCGGAAGACAGGCTAACACTGAAGCTTTCTTT. The genes are TRBV2 and TRBJ1-1; possibly TRBD1 for D (6 bases). This CDR3 contains 13 residues. Germline-derived CDR1 and CDR2 are SNHLY and FYNNEI. The V end lost 8 bases, the J end lost 2 bases, and 12 bases lay between the germline ends. Complete variable domain (other parts from reference TRBV2 and TRBJ1-1): EPEVTQTPSHQVTQMGQEVILRCVPISNHLYFYWYRQILGQKVEFLVSFYNNEISEKSEIFDDQFSVERPDGSNFTLKIRSTKLEDSAMYFCASGRQANTEAFFGQGTRLTVV.

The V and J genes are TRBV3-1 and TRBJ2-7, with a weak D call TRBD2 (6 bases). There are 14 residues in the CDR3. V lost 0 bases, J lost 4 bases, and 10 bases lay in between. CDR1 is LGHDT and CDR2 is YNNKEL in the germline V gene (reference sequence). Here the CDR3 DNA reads TGTGCCAGCAGCCAAGATTGGGGGAGGTACGAGCAGTACTTC. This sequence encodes CASSQDWGRYEQYF.

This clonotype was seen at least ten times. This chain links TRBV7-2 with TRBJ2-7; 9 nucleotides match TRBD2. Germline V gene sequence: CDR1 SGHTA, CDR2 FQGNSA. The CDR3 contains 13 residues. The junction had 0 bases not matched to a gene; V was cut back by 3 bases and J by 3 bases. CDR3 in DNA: TGTGCCAGCAGCTTTAGCGGGGGCTACGAGCAGTACTTC. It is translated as CASSFSGGYEQYF.

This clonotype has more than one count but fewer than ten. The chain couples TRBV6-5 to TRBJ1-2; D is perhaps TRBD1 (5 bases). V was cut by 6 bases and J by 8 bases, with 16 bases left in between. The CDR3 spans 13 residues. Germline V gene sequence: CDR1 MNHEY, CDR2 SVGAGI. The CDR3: CASSRDGGWGYTF. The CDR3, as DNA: TGTGCCAGCAGCCGGGACGGCGGGTGGGGCTACACCTTC.

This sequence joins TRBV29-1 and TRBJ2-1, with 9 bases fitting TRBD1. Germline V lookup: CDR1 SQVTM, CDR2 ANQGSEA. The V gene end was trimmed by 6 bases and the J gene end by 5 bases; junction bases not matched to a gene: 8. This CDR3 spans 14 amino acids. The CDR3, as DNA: TGCAGCGTCTCCGGGACAGGGATTAACAATGAGCAGTTCTTC. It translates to CSVSGTGINNEQFF.

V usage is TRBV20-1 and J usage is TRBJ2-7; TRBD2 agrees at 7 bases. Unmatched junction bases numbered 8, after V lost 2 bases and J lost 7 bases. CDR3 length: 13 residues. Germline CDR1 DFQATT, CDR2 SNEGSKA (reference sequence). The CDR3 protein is CSARFGGRDEQYF. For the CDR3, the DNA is TGCAGTGCTAGATTCGGCGGGAGAGATGAGCAGTACTTC.

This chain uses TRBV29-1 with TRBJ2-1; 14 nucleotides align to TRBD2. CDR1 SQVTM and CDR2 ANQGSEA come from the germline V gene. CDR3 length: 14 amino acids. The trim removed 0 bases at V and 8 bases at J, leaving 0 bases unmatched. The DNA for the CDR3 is TGCAGCGTTGAAGAGGGACTAGCGGGAGATGAGCAGTTCTTC. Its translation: CSVEEGLAGDEQFF.

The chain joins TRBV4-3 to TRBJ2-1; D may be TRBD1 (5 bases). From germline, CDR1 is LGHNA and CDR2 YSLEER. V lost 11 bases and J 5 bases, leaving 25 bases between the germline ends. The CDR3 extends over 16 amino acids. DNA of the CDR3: TGCGCCGACAGCCAAGGTTCGTCGGTGTCGAACAATGAGCAGTTCTTC. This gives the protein CADSQGSSVSNNEQFF.

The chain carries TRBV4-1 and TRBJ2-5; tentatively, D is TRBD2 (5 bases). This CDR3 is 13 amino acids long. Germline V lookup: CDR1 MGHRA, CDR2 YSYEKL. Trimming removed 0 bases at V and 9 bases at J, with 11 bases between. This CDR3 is CASSQERLEAQYF. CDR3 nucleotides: TGCGCCAGCAGCCAAGAAAGGTTGGAGGCCCAGTACTTC.

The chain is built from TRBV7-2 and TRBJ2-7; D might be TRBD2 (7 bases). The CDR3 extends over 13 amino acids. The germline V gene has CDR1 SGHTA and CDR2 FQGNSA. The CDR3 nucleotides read TGTACGACCAGGGGCGGGAGCTCCTACGAGCAGTACTTC. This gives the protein CTTRGGSSYEQYF. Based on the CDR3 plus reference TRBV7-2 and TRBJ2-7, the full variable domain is GAGVSQSPSNKVTEKGKDVELRCDPISGHTALYWYRQSLGQGLEFLIYFQGNSAPDKSGLPSDRFSAERTGGSVSTLTIQRTQQEDSAVYLCTTRGGSSYEQYFGPGTRLTVT.

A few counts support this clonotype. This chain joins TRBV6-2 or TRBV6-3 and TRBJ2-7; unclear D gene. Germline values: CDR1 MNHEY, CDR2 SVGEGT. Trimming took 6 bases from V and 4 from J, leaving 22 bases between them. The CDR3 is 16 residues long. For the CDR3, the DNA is TGTGCCAGCAGACAACTTCCTTCTGGGGTACCTTACGAGCAGTACTTC. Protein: CASRQLPSGVPYEQYF.

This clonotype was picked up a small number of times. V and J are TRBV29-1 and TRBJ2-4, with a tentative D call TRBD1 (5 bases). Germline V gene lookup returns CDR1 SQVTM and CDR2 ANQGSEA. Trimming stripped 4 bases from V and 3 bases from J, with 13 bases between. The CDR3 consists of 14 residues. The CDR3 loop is CSVVGEWVKNIQYF. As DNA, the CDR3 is TGCAGCGTTGTAGGGGAATGGGTCAAAAACATTCAGTACTTC.

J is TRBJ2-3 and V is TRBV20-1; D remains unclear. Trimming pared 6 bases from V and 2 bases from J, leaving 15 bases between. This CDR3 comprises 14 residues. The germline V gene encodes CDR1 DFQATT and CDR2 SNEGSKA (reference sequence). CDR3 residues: CSARTGPPTDTQYF. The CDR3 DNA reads TGCAGTGCCAGAACGGGCCCACCCACAGATACGCAGTATTTT.

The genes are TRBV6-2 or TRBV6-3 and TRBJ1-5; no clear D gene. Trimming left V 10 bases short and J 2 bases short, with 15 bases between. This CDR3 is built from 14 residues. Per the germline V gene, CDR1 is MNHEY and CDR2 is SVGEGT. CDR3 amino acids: CATKGGTRNQPQHF. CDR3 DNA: TGTGCCACCAAAGGCGGAACCCGCAATCAGCCCCAGCATTTT.

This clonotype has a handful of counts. CDR3 DNA: TGCAGTGCTAGAGGGTCCTACGAGCAGTACTTC. Protein product: CSARGSYEQYF. V usage is TRBV20-1 and J usage is TRBJ2-5; D gene ambiguous. The J call may be incorrect, as the DNA end agrees better with TRBJ2-7. The CDR3 length is 11 residues. The germline V gene encodes CDR1 DFQATT and CDR2 SNEGSKA (reference sequence).

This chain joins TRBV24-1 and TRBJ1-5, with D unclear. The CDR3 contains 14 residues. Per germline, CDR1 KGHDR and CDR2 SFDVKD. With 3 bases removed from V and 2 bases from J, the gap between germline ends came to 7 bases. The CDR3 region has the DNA TGTGCCACCAGTGATAGGGCCGGCAATCAGCCCCAGCATTTT. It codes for CATSDRAGNQPQHF.

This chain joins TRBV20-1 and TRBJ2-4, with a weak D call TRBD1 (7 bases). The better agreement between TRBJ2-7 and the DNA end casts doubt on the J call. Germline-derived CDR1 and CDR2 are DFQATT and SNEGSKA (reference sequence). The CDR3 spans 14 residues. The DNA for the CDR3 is TGCAGTGCTATCAGACAGGGAGGTGGATCCGAGCAGTACTTC. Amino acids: CSAIRQGGGSEQYF.

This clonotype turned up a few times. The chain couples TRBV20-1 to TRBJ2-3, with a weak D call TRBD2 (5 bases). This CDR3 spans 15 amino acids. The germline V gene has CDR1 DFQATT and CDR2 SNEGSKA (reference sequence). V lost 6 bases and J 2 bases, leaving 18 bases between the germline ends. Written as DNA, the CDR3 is TGCAGTGCCCTCGAGGGCACGAGTAACACAGATACGCAGTATTTT. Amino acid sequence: CSALEGTSNTDTQYF.

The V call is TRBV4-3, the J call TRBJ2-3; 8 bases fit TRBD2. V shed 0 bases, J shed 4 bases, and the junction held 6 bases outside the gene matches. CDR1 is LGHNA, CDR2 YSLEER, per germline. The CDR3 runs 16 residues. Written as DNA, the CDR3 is TGCGCCAGCAGCCAAGAGACGGCGGGAGGCCCAGATACGCAGTATTTT. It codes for CASSQETAGGPDTQYF.